This T cell receptor (beta chain) originates from a study of shared clonotypes between healthy human individuals. About the research overall: With ages of 18 to 49, the donors were two women and a few men. The study used three CD4 naive, three CD4 memory, two CD8 naive and one CD8 memory plate per donor.

The germline CDR1 and CDR2 sequences are SGDLS and YYNGEE. The V segment lost 0 bases and the J segment 1 base; nucleotides outside the gene matches: 2. This CDR3 has 15 amino acids. Measured with immunoSEQ multiplex PCR; TCRdb has only the in-frame clones, and not every one. The profile shows around 2.1 million clones, almost 96% of them singletons. The sequenced material came from naive CD4+ T cells sorted from blood. Subset: CD45RA+ positively selected. This receptor was obtained from a man younger than 35 in good health. V usage is TRBV9 and J usage is TRBJ2-3; 7 bases are a match to TRBD2. CDR3 bases: TGTGCCAGCAGCGTAGCTACTAGCGGCACAGATACGCAGTATTTT. Translation: CASSVATSGTDTQYF.